The 8 T cell receptor beta chains below were found in one sample sequenced in a study of immune evolution from preneoplasia to lung adenocarcinoma (dated by TCRdb to about 2021). The library was made by the immunoSEQ multiplex PCR assay. The immuneACCESS repertoire file appears here via TCRdb, limited to in-frame rearrangements. These files lack a portion of the clones; in checked studies, under half of the deficit traces to unresolved V genes, and the cause of the others is not known. A total of about 14,000 clones appear in this sample, about 82% of them only once. 4.2% of the sample rests with the top ten. Input material: FFPE minimally invasive lung adenocarcinoma tissue. This specimen's cell subset or site label, per the study, means: micro-invasive lung adenocarcinoma (MIA). These receptor sequences come from a person aged 70 to 79 with lung adenocarcinoma.

V gene TRBV5-5 combines with J gene TRBJ2-7; TRBD2 agrees at 8 bases. The V and J ends lost 4 bases and 5 bases, in that order; junction bases with no gene match: 17. This CDR3 has 17 amino acids. Germline lookup yields CDR1 SGHKS and CDR2 YYEKEE (reference sequence). The chain's CDR3 is CASSRPRGGDGWNEQYF. The DNA for the CDR3 is TGTGCCAGCAGCAGACCCCGGGGGGGGGACGGGTGGAACGAGCAGTACTTC.

The rearrangement links TRBV5-1 to TRBJ2-7; the D is unclear. This CDR3 contains 13 residues. V was shortened by 4 bases and J by 4 bases, with 12 bases between the two germline ends. Germline V lookup: CDR1 SGHRS, CDR2 YFSETQ. CDR3 nucleotide sequence: TGCGCCAGCAGCCAAGGAGCTGGTTACGAGCAGTACTTC. It codes for CASSQGAGYEQYF.

This clone was recorded only once. The rearrangement joins TRBV30 to TRBJ2-7, with D possibly TRBD1 on 6 matching bases. The V end lost 1 base, the J end lost 5 bases, and 9 bases lay between the germline ends. The CDR3 extends over 12 amino acids. Per germline, CDR1 GTSNPN and CDR2 SVGIG (reference sequence). CDR3 in amino acids: CAWSGTGNEQYF. The CDR3 DNA follows: TGTGCCTGGAGTGGTACAGGGAACGAGCAGTACTTC.

V usage is TRBV4-2 and J usage is TRBJ2-5; no definite D call. Germline V gives CDR1 LGHNA, CDR2 YNFKEQ. The ends were cut back, 1 base at V and 4 bases at J, with 13 bases in the middle. This CDR3 region has 15 residues. The chain's CDR3 is CASSQVGHLGETQYF. The CDR3 nucleotides read TGTGCCAGCAGCCAAGTCGGGCATCTAGGAGAGACCCAGTACTTC.

The gene calls are TRBV14 and TRBJ2-2; tentative D call: TRBD1 (5 bases). Germline V gene lookup returns CDR1 SGHDN and CDR2 FVKESK. The CDR3 extends over 15 amino acids. V was pared by 0 bases and J by 6 bases, with 11 bases between. CDR3 protein: CASSQELIGAGELFF. The CDR3 bases are TGTGCCAGCAGCCAAGAGCTAATAGGGGCCGGGGAGCTGTTTTTT. Combining the CDR3 with reference TRBV14 and TRBJ2-2 gives the whole variable domain EAGVTQFPSHSVIEKGQTVTLRCDPISGHDNLYWYRRVMGKEIKFLLHFVKESKQDESGMPNNRFLAERTGGTYSTLKVQPAELEDSGVYFCASSQELIGAGELFFGEGSRLTVL.

The table lists this clone with a count of one. An end of the junction differs from the germline gene, which may be a read error. The rearrangement uses TRBV11-2 and TRBJ1-1; D gene ambiguous. The CDR3 covers 14 residues. Germline CDR1 SGHAT, CDR2 FQNNGV. The CDR3 here is CASSLVLGNTEAFF. CDR3 coding DNA: TGTGCCAGCAGTTTAGTATTGGGGAACACTGAAGCTTTCTTT.

The chain is built from TRBV29-1 and TRBJ2-7; 7 nucleotides align to TRBD1. Germline CDR1 and CDR2: SQVTM and ANQGSEA. After removal of 1 base from V and 2 bases from J, the junction contained 2 bases not matched to a gene. This CDR3 spans 13 amino acids. CDR3 region: CSVEGQGAYEQYF. CDR3 DNA: TGCAGCGTTGAAGGACAGGGTGCCTACGAGCAGTACTTC.

This chain uses TRBV2 with TRBJ1-6; D is unresolved. V was trimmed by 3 bases and J by 0 bases, leaving 9 bases between them. Germline CDR1 and CDR2: SNHLY and FYNNEI. The CDR3 length is 16 residues. The CDR3 sequence: CASSDRRSSYNSPLHF. The CDR3 bases are TGTGCCAGCAGTGACAGGAGAAGCTCCTATAATTCACCCCTCCACTTT.